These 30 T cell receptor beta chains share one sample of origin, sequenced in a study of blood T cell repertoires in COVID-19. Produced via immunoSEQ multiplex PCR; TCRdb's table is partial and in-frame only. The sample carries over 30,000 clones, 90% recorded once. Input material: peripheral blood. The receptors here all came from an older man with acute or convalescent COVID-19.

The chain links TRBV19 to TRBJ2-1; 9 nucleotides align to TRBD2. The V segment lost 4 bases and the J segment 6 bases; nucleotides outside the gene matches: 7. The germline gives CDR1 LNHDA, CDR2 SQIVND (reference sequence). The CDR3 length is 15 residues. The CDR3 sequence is CASSTDSGSTNEQFF. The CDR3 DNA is TGTGCCAGTAGTACGGATAGCGGGAGCACCAATGAGCAGTTCTTC.

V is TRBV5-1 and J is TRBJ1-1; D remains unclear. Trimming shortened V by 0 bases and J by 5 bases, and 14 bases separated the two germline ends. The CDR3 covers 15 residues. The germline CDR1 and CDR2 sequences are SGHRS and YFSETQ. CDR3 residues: CASSLAAGGGTEAFF. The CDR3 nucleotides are TGCGCCAGCAGCTTGGCGGCAGGAGGAGGGACTGAAGCTTTCTTT.

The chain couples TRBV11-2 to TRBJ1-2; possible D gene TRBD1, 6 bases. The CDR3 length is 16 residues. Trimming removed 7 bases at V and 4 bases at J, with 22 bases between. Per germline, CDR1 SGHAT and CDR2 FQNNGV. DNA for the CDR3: TGTGCCAGCAACCAAGACCCGACCGGGACACGCTATGGCTACACCTTC. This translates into CASNQDPTGTRYGYTF.

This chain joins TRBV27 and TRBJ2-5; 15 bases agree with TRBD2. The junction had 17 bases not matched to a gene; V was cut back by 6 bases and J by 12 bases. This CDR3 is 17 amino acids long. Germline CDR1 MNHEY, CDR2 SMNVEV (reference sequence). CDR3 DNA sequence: TGTGCCAGCAGCAAAGGGACTAGCGGGAGGACCCTCGGGGTAGAGTACTTC. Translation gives CASSKGTSGRTLGVEYF.

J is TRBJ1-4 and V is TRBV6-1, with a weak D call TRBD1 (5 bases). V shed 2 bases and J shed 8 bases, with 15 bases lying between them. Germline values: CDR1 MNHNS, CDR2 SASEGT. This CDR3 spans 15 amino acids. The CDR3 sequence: CASSERRLGREKLFF. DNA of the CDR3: TGTGCCAGCAGTGAACGCCGGCTGGGGCGGGAAAAACTGTTTTTT.

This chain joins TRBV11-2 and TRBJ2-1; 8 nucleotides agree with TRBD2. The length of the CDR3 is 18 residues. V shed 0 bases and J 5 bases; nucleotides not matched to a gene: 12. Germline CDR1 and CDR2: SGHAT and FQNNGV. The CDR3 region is CASSLDYGSLAVHNEQFF. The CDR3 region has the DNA TGTGCCAGCAGCTTAGATTATGGGTCACTAGCGGTTCACAATGAGCAGTTCTTC. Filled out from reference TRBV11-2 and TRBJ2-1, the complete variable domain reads EAGVAQSPRYKIIEKRQSVAFWCNPISGHATLYWYQQILGQGPKLLIQFQNNGVVDDSQLPKDRFSAERLKGVDSTLKIQPAKLEDSAVYLCASSLDYGSLAVHNEQFFGPGTRLTVL.

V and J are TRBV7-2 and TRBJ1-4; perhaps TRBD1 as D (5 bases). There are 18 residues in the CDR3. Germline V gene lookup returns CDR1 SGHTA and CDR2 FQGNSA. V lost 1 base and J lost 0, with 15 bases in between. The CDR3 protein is CASSLERWQGATNEKLFF. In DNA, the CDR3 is TGTGCCAGCAGCTTAGAAAGATGGCAGGGTGCAACTAATGAAAAACTGTTTTTT.

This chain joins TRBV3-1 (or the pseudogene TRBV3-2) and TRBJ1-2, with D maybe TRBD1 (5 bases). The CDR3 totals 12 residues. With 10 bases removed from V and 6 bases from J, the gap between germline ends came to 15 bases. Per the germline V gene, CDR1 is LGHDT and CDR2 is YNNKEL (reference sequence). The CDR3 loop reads CATSGRGDGYTF. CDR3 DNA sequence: TGTGCCACAAGCGGGAGGGGAGATGGCTACACCTTC.

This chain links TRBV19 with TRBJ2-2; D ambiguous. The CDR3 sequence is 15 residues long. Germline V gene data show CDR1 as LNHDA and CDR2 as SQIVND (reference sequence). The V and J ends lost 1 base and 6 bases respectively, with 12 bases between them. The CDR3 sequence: CASSIGLSGAGELFF. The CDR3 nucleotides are TGTGCCAGTAGTATAGGACTTAGTGGTGCCGGGGAGCTGTTTTTT.

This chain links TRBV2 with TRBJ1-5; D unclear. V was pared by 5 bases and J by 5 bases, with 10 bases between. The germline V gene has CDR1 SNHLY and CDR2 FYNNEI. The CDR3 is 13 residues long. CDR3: CASSRRGDQPQHF. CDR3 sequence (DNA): TGTGCCAGCAGTCGTCGGGGAGATCAGCCCCAGCATTTT.

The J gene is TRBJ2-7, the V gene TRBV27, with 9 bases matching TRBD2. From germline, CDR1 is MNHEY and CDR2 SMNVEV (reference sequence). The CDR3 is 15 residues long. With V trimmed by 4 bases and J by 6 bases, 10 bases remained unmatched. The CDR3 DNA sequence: TGTGCCAGCAGTTCAACCGGGACTAGCCCCTTCGAGCAGTACTTC. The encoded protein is CASSSTGTSPFEQYF.

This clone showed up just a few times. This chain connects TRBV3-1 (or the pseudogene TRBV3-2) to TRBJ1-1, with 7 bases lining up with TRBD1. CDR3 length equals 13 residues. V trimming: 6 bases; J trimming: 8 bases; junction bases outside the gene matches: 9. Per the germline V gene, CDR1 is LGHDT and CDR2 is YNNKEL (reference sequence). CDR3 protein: CASRPTGRSEAFF. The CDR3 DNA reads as TGTGCCAGCAGACCGACAGGGCGATCAGAAGCTTTCTTT.

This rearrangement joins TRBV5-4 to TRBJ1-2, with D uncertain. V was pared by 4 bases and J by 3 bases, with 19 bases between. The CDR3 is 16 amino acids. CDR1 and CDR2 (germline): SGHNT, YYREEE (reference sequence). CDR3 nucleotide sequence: TGTGCCAGCAGCCCGGGGAAGGGAGGATCTGACTATGGCTACACCTTC. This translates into CASSPGKGGSDYGYTF.

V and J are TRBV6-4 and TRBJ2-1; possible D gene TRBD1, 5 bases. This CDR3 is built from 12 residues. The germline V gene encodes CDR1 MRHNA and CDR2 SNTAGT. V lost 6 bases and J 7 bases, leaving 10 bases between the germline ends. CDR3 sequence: CASRGLLNEQFF. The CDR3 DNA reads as TGTGCCAGCAGGGGGCTGCTTAATGAGCAGTTCTTC.

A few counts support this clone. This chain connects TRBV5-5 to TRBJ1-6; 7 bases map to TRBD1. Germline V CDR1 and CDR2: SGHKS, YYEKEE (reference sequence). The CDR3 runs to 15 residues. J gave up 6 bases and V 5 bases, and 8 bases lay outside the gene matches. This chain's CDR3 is CASRSLGTANSPLHF. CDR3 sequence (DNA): TGTGCCAGCAGGTCGCTCGGGACAGCTAATTCACCCCTCCACTTT.

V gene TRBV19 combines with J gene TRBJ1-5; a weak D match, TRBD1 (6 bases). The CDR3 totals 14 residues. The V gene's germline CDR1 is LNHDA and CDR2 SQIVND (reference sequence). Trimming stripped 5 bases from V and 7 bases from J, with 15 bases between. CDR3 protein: CASSYLRGEQPQHF. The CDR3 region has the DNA TGTGCCAGTAGTTACCTCAGGGGCGAGCAGCCCCAGCATTTT.

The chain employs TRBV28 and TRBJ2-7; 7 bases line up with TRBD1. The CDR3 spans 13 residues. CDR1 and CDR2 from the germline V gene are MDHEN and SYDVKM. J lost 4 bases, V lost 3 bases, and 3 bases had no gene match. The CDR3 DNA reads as TGTGCCAGCAGTTTGAACAGGGGTTACGAGCAGTACTTC. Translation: CASSLNRGYEQYF.

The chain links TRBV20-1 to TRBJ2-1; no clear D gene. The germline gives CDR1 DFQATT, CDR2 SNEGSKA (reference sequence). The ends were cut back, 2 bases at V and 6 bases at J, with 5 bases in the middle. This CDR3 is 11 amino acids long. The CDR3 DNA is TGCAGTGCTAGAACTTCCAATGAGCAGTTCTTC. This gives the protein CSARTSNEQFF.

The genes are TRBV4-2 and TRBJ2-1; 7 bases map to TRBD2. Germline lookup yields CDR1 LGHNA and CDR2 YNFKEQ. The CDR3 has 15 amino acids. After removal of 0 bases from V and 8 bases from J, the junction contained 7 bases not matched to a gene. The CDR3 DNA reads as TGTGCCAGCAGCCAAGATACGGCGGGAGCTTATGAGCAGTTCTTC. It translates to CASSQDTAGAYEQFF.

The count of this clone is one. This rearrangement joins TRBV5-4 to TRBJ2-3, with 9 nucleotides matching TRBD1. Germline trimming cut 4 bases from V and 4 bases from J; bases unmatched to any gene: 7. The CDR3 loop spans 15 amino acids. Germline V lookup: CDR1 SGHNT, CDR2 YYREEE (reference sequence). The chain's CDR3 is CASSTGTGSADTQYF. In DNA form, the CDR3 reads TGTGCCAGCAGCACCGGGACAGGGAGCGCAGATACGCAGTATTTT.

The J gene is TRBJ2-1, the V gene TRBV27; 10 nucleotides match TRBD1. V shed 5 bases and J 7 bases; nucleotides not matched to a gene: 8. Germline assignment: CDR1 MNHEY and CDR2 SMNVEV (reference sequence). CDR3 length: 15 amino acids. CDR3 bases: TGTGCCAGCAGTCGAGGGACAGGGGAAGGGAATGAGCAGTTCTTC. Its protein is CASSRGTGEGNEQFF.

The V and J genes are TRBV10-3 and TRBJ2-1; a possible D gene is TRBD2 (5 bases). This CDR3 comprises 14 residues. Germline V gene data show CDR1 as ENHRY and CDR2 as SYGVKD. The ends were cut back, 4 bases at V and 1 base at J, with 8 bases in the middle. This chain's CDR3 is CAISGTGSYNEQFF. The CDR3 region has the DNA TGTGCCATCAGTGGGACGGGATCCTACAATGAGCAGTTCTTC.

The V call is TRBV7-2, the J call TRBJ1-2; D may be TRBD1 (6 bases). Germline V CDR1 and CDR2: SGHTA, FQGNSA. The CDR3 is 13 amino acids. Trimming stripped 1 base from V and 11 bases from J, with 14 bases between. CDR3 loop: CASSLGRQGKYTF. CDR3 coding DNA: TGTGCCAGCAGCTTAGGCCGCCAGGGGAAGTACACCTTC.

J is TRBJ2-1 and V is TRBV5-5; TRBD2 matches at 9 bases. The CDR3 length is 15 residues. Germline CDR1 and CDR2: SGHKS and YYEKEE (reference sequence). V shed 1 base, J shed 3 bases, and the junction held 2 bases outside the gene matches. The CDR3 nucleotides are TGTGCCAGCAGCTTGAGACTAGCGGACTACAATGAGCAGTTCTTC. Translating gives CASSLRLADYNEQFF.

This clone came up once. The chain's CDR3 is CSASWGLLTYEQYF. The CDR3 DNA reads TGCAGTGCTAGTTGGGGACTCCTTACCTACGAGCAGTACTTC. This chain connects TRBV20-1 to TRBJ2-7, with D perhaps matching TRBD2 (6 bases). The germline gives CDR1 DFQATT, CDR2 SNEGSKA (reference sequence). Deletions cut 3 bases from V and 2 bases from J, with 14 bases between. The CDR3 has 14 residues.

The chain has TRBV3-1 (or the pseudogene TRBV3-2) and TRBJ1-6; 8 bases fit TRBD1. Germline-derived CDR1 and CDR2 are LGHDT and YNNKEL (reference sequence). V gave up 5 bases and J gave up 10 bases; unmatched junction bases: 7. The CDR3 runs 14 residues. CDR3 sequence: CASSDRGGGSPLHF. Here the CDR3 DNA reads TGTGCCAGCAGCGACAGGGGCGGTGGGTCACCCCTCCACTTT.

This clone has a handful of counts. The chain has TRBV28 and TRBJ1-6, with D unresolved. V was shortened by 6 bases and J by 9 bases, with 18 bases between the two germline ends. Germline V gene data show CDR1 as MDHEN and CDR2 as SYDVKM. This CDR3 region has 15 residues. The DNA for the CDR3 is TGTGCCAGCAGGCCCCAAGCGGTTTTTGGTTCACCCCTCCACTTT. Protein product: CASRPQAVFGSPLHF.

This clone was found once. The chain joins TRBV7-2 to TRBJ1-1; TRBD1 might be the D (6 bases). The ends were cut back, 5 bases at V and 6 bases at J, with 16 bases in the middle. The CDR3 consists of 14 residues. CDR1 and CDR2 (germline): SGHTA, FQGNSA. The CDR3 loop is CASSLSPGAPEAFF. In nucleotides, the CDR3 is TGTGCCAGCAGCCTATCCCCAGGGGCCCCTGAAGCTTTCTTT.

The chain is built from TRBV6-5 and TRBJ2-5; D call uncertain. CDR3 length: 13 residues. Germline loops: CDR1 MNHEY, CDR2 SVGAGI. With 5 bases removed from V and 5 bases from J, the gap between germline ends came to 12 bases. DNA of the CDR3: TGTGCCAGCAGTCTATCCCGTTCGGAGACCCAGTACTTC. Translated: CASSLSRSETQYF.

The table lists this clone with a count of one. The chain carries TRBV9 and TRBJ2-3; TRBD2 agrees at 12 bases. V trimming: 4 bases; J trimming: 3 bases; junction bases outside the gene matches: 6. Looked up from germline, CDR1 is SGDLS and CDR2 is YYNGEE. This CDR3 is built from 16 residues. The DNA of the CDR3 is TGTGCCAGCAGCACGTCTAGCGGGAGGGCTACAGATACGCAGTATTTT. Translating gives CASSTSSGRATDTQYF.